Each of the 8 T cell receptor beta chains below was sequenced from the same sample in a study of T cells in Graves' hyperthyroidism and ophthalmopathy (dated by TCRdb to about 2019). The library was built by means of multiplex PCR. Sequencing was performed on an Illumina HiSeq 2000. The TCR beta CDR3 regions were amplified from RNA transcripts. The first round of RT-PCR for the TCR CDR3 was performed with the HTBI primer set and the Qiagen OneStep RT-PCR kit. TCRdb ran its own pipeline on the public reads, namely fastp trimming at Q25 and MiXCR clone calling, and kept in-frame beta chains. Rows are unified per CDR3 protein, each entry keeping the most common DNA and genes. A total of around 620,000 distinct CDR3 sequences appear in this sample, approximately 15% of them only once. The top ten clonotypes cover roughly 7.7% of the sample. Sequences were obtained from blood. The source is a woman aged 18-30 years with Graves' ophthalmopathy.

This clonotype was seen ten or more times. J is TRBJ2-1 and V is TRBV6-1, with TRBD2 identical over 14 bases. Germline V gene data show CDR1 as MNHNS and CDR2 as SASEGT. After removal of 6 bases from V and 3 bases from J, the junction contained 16 bases not matched to a gene. The CDR3 extends over 20 amino acids. The CDR3 DNA reads TGTGCCAGCAGGACCCGGACAGTTAGACTAGCGGGAGGGATCTACAATGAGCAGTTCTTC. Residues: CASRTRTVRLAGGIYNEQFF.

There are many counts of this clonotype. The chain combines TRBV28 with TRBJ1-6; D gene ambiguous. The V end was cut by 7 bases, the J end by 0 bases, with 22 bases between. The CDR3 contains 19 residues. Germline V gives CDR1 MDHEN, CDR2 SYDVKM. The CDR3: CASIPYRTFKSSYNSPLHF. DNA for the CDR3: TGTGCCAGCATTCCCTACCGGACTTTCAAGAGCTCCTATAATTCACCCCTCCACTTT. Combining the CDR3 with reference TRBV28 and TRBJ1-6 gives the whole variable domain DVKVTQSSRYLVKRTGEKVFLECVQDMDHENMFWYRQDPGLGLRLIYFSYDVKMKEKGDIPEGYSVSREKKERFSLILESASTNQTSMYLCASIPYRTFKSSYNSPLHFGNGTRLTVT.

V usage is TRBV11-2 and J usage is TRBJ2-2, with TRBD2 matching 11 bases. V dropped 5 bases and J dropped 5; count of bases not matched to a gene: 13. Germline CDR1 and CDR2: SGHAT and FQNNGV. The CDR3 is 18 residues long. Here the CDR3 DNA reads TGTGCCAGCAGCCCCCGGGGGAGTAGCGGGAGGGAGACCGGGGAGCTGTTTTTT. This gives the protein CASSPRGSSGRETGELFF.

This clonotype was counted many times. The V call is TRBV12-3 or TRBV12-4, the J call TRBJ1-2; D is undetermined. V lost 8 bases to trimming and J lost 1 base, with 8 bases between them. There are 12 residues in the CDR3. The CDR3 nucleotides read TGTGCCAGCCGGTACAATAACTATGGCTACACCTTC. Protein product: CASRYNNYGYTF.

This clonotype was detected many times. The chain combines TRBV6-1 with TRBJ1-1, with D tentatively TRBD1 (5 bases). The CDR3 has 14 amino acids. Trimming stripped 5 bases from V and 4 bases from J, with 14 bases between. Germline V lookup: CDR1 MNHNS, CDR2 SASEGT. The CDR3 reads CASSLGVLGTEAFF. The DNA for the CDR3 is TGTGCCAGCAGTTTAGGGGTCCTGGGCACTGAAGCTTTCTTT.

This clonotype showed up many times. Given a much more abundant clone one base away, this may be a read error. V and J are TRBV12-3 or TRBV12-4 and TRBJ1-5; D gene uncertain. This CDR3 contains 13 residues. Trimming removed 2 bases at V and 4 bases at J, with 6 bases between. The CDR3 reads CASSLMGNQPQHF. CDR3 in DNA: TGTGCCAGCAGTTTAATGGGGAATCAGCCCCAGCATTTT.

This clonotype has at least ten counts. The J gene is TRBJ2-1, the V gene TRBV7-6, with a weak D call TRBD2 (5 bases). This CDR3 comprises 17 residues. The V and J ends lost 5 bases and 0 bases respectively, with 17 bases between them. Germline lookup yields CDR1 SGHVS and CDR2 FNYEAQ. This chain's CDR3 is CASSDVLGVGSYNEQFF. In nucleotides, the CDR3 is TGTGCCAGCAGCGACGTACTAGGAGTCGGCTCCTACAATGAGCAGTTCTTC. The full variable domain, rest sourced from reference TRBV7-6 and TRBJ2-1, is GAGVSQSPRYKVTKRGQDVALRCDPISGHVSLYWYRQALGQGPEFLTYFNYEAQQDKSGLPNDRFSAERPEGSISTLTIQRTEQRDSAMYRCASSDVLGVGSYNEQFFGPGTRLTVL.

This clonotype was seen repeatedly, ten times or more. This sequence joins TRBV12-3 or TRBV12-4 and TRBJ2-5; 7 bases fit TRBD1. This CDR3 comprises 13 residues. The J segment lost 2 bases and the V segment lost 6 bases, leaving 3 bases of the junction unmatched. The CDR3: CASRGRGQETQYF. DNA for the CDR3: TGTGCCAGCAGGGGCAGGGGGCAAGAGACCCAGTACTTC.